This T cell receptor (beta chain) was identified in a study of shared clonotypes between healthy human individuals (dated by TCRdb to about 2020). Broadly, across the study: A couple of women and a few men aged 18 to 49 years were included in the cohort. Leukapheresis yielded between about 0.85 and 9 billion PBMCs per donor. For each donor, three plates each were used for CD4 naive and CD4 memory, two plates were used for CD8 naive, and one plate was used for CD8 memory. To increase sequencing depth and limit assay-specific biases, different laboratories used diverse techniques to prepare libraries and sequence TCR repertoires. To estimate repertoire size and how much clonotype sharing occurs between individuals, the study deeply sequenced the blood TCR repertoires of 4 to 6 healthy adults. Broad study findings and their caveats: Because the study included a small number of donors, the genetic and exposure-history diversity represented was limited. Pairwise subsampling led to the expectation that sequencing depth would affect the degree of clonotype sharing among donors. Clonotypes shared by all four sorted-subset donors showed higher generation probabilities than non-shared clonotypes. Even with the large sequencing depth, rarefaction of the sorted-subset datasets indicated that sequencing was incomplete. Only blood was sampled, and tissue TCR repertoires likely differ from those in blood. Approximately 5% of naive CD4, 3.5% of naive CD8, approximately 2.2% of memory CD4, and 0.4% of memory CD8 clonotypes were shared across a few donors. Naive subsets generally had larger estimated clonotype richness than memory subsets.

Concerning this clone: What antigen it recognizes has not been identified. Qualities for individual bases were not recorded, and no much larger clone is one base off.

Using the deep immunoSEQ assay, TCR CDR3 regions were amplified from genomic DNA by multiplex PCR. Extracted genomic DNA from each cell subset was spread evenly across all wells of several immunoSEQ 96-well plates, with each plate serving as a replicate. For sorted subsets, approximately 200 ng of genomic DNA, equivalent to 25,000 to 35,000 T cell genomes, went into each replicate PCR. Purified libraries were measured with a Qubit 3.0 fluorometer, size-checked on a Bioanalyzer 2100, and measured again with the KAPA Library Quantification kit. A separate single-read 150-cycle Illumina NextSeq 550 flow cell was used to sequence each immunoSEQ 96-well plate. Per the source publication's procedure: Because the immunoSEQ output held only junctional sequences and lacked quality scores, the filtering could not match the filtering applied to full-length reads. To assign V/J genes and CDR3, sequences were annotated using PyIR, a Python wrapper for IgBLAST v1.9, with IMGT germline references. Reads were filtered out if the reads had weak V/J assignments (E-value above 1e-6), no CDR3, stop codons, out-of-frame junctions, or ambiguous translated residues. V3J clonotypes were defined by identical inferred V gene, J gene, and CDR3 amino acid sequence. The percentage overlap between two repertoires was calculated by dividing the number of shared unique clonotypes by the size of the smaller repertoire. RTK rarefaction, the Chao1 estimator, and Recon v2.1 estimates of unobserved clonotypes were used to assess repertoire richness. For all TCRbeta clonotypes obtained by the gDNA method from a few donors, generation probabilities were computed with OLGA. TCRdb carries this immuneACCESS record with in-frame sequences only. Its versions omit some clonotypes, under half of them owing to an unresolved V gene in the studies checked, with the rest unexplained. Clone size and V and J calls were adopted from that table, with D and trimming inferred from the DNA. This sample is represented by about 2 million clones; around 96% of them were singletons. The ten largest make up around 1% of the sample.

V loses 5 bases, J loses 6 bases, and the germline ends lie 11 bases apart. From a lookup of the germline V gene (reference sequence), CDR1 and CDR2 are MNHEY and SMNVEV. From the cysteine through the phenylalanine, the CDR3 covers 14 amino acids. Only the CDR3 portion is preserved as DNA: 42 bases, with reading frame beginning at the first base. For the CD8 naive samples, CD45RO-negative cells were positively selected for CCR7, yielding a CD45RA+CCR7+ population from which TemRA cells were excluded. Donors were healthy HIV-negative adults with no recently reported acute infections or vaccinations. Every donor was a Caucasian adult living in Nashville, Tennessee, USA. After blood collection by leukapheresis, PBMCs were isolated using Ficoll-Histopaque density gradient centrifugation and then cryopreserved in the vapor phase of liquid nitrogen. Analytical flow cytometry was used to check the purity and quantity of each magnetically sorted T cell population. Genomic DNA was isolated from every sorted fraction and measured by UV absorbance on a Nanodrop 2000c.

The sample was naive CD8+ T cells sorted from blood. This sample's cell subset or site label indicates: CD45RA+CCR7+. This TCR was sampled from a young man in good health. The rearranged segments are TRBV27 and TRBJ1-6; tentative D gene TRBD1, with 5 bases matching. The CDR3 corresponds to CASSTQGPNSPLHF. The base sequence is TGTGCCAGCAGTACGCAGGGCCCTAATTCACCCCTCCACTTT.